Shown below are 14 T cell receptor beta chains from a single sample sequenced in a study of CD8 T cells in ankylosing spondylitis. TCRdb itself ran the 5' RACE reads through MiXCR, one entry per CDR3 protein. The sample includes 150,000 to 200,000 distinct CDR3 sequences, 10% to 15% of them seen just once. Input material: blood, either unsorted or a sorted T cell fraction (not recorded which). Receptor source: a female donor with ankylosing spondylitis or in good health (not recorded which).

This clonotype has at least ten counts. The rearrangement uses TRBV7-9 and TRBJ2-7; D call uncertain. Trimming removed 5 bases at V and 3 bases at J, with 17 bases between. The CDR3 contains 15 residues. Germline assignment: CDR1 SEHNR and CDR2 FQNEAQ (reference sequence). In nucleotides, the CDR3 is TGTGCCAGCAGCCGGCCTAGTTTTTATGTCTACGAGCAGTACTTC. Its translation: CASSRPSFYVYEQYF.

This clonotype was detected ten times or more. CDR3 region: CSARDRKAVNQPQHF. CDR3 DNA sequence: TGCAGTGCTAGAGATAGGAAGGCAGTCAATCAGCCCCAGCATTTT. The chain uses TRBV20-1 and TRBJ1-5; no definite D call. V was cut by 0 bases and J by 3 bases, with 12 bases left in between. CDR3 size: 15 residues. Germline V gene data show CDR1 as DFQATT and CDR2 as SNEGSKA (reference sequence).

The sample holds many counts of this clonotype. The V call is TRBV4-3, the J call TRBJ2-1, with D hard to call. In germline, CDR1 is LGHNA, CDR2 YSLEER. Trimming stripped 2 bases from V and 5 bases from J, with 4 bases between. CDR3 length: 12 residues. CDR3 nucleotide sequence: TGCGCCAGCAGCCAAAAGAACAATGAGCAGTTCTTC. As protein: CASSQKNNEQFF.

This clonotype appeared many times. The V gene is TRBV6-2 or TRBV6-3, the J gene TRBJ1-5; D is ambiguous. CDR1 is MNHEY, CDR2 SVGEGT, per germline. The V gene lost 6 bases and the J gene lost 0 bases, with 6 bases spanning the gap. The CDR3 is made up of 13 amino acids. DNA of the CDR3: TGTGCCAGCAGAGACCATAGCAATCAGCCCCAGCATTTT. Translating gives CASRDHSNQPQHF.

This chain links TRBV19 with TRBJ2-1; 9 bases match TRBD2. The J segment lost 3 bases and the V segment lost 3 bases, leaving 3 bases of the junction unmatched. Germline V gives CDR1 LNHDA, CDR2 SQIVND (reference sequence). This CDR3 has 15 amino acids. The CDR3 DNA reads TGTGCCAGTAGTATGCTAGCGGGAAGCTACAATGAGCAGTTCTTC. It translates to CASSMLAGSYNEQFF.

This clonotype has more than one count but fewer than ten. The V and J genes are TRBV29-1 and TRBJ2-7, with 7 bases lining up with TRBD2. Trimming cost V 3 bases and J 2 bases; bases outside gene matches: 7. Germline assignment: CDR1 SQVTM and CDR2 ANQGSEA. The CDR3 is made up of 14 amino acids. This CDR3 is CSVEDGRTPYEQYF. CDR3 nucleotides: TGCAGCGTTGAGGACGGGAGGACCCCCTACGAGCAGTACTTC.

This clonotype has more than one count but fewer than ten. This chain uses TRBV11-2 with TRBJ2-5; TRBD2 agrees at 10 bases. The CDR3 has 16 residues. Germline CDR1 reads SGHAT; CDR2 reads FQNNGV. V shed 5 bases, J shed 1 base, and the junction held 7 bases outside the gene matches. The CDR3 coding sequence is TGTGCCAGCAGCCCGCGGACTAGCGGACTCCAAGAGACCCAGTACTTC. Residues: CASSPRTSGLQETQYF.

The CDR3 region has the DNA TGTGCCAGCAGTGACGGCAGGGGCCAGAGCTACACCTTC. Translated: CASSDGRGQSYTF. The J gene is TRBJ1-2, the V gene TRBV6-1; weak D call: TRBD1 (6 bases). V was pared by 3 bases and J by 9 bases, with 14 bases between. CDR3 length equals 13 residues. Looked up from germline, CDR1 is MNHNS and CDR2 is SASEGT.

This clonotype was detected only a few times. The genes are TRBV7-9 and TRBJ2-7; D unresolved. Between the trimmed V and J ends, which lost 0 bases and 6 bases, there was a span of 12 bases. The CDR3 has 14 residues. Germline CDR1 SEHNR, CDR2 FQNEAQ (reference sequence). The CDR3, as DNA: TGTGCCAGCAGCTTAGCTTCGGGTTGGGGCGAGCAGTACTTC. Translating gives CASSLASGWGEQYF.

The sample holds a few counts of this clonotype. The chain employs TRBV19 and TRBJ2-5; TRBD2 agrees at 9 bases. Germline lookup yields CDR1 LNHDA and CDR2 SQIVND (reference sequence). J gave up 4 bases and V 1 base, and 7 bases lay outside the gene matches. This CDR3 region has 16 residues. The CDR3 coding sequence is TGTGCCAGTAGTATAGGAGGGCGGGAGGGCCGAGAGACCCAGTACTTC. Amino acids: CASSIGGREGRETQYF.

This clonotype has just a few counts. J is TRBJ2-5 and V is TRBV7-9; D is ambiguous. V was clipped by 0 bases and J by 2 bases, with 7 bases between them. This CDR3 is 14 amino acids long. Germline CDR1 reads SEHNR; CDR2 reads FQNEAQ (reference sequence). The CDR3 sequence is CASSLARTQETQYF. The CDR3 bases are TGTGCCAGCAGCTTAGCGCGAACACAAGAGACCCAGTACTTC.

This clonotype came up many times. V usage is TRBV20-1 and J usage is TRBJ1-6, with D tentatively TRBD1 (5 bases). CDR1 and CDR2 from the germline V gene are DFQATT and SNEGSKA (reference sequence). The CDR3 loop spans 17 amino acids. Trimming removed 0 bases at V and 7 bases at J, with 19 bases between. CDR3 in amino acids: CSARDLPGGRANSPLHF. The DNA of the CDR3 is TGCAGTGCTAGAGATCTACCCGGTGGCAGGGCAAATTCACCCCTCCACTTT.

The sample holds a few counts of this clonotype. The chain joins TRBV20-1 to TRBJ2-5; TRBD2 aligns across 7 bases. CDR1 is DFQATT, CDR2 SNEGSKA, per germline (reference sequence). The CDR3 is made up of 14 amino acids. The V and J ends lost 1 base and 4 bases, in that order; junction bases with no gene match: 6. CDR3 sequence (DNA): TGCAGTGCTAGAGTACGGACTAGTAGAGAGACCCAGTACTTC. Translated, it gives CSARVRTSRETQYF.

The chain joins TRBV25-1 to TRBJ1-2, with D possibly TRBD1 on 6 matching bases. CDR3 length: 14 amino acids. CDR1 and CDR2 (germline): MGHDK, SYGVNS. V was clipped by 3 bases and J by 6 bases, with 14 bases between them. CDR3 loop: CASSDVAGGHGYTF. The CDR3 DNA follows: TGTGCCAGCAGTGATGTGGCGGGGGGCCATGGCTACACCTTC.